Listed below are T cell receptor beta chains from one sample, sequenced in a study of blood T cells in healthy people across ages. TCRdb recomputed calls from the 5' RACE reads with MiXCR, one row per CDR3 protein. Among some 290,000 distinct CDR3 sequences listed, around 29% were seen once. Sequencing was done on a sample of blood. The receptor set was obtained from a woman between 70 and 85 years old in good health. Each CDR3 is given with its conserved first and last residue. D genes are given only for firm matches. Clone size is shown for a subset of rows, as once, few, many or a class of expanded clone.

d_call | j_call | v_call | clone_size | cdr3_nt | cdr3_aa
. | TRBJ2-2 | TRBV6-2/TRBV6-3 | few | TGTGCCAGCAGGGCTAGCCTGGGACGGCGGAACGCCGGGGAGCTGTTTTTT | CASRASLGRRNAGELFF
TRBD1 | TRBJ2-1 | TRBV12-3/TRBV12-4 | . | TGTGCCAGCAGTTTGGGACAGGGAAGCAATGAGCAGTTCTTC | CASSLGQGSNEQFF
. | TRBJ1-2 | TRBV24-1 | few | TGTGCCACCAGTGATTTGGCGGGTCATGGCTACACCTTC | CATSDLAGHGYTF
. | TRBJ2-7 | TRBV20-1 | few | TGCAGTGCGCCCCACCACCGGGAGACCTACGAGCAGTACTTC | CSAPHHRETYEQYF
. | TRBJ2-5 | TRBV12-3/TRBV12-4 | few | TGTGCCAGCACCCGTCGGGCGAGCGGCCAAGAGACCCAGTACTTC | CASTRRASGQETQYF
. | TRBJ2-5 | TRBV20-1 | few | TGCAGTGCTAGAGAGTCACAGGGAGAGACCCAGTACTTC | CSARESQGETQYF
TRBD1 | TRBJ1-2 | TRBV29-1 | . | TGCAGCGTTGAGACAGGGTATTCGTTCGGCTACACCTTC | CSVETGYSFGYTF
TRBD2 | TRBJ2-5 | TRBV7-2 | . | TGTGCCAGCAGCTCCCCTTCGTGGGCGGGAGAAGAGACCCAGTACTTC | CASSSPSWAGEETQYF
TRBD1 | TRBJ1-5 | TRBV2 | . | TGTGCCAGCAAGGGACAGGGGGTTATGAGTGGCAATCGGCCCCAGCATTTT | CASKGQGVMSGNRPQHF
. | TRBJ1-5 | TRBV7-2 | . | TGTGCCAGCAGCTTAATGCAGGGGTATGCTCAGCCCCAGCATTTT | CASSLMQGYAQPQHF
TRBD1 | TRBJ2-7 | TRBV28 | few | TGTGCCAGCAGTTTGAACAGGGGGTACGAGCAGTACTTC | CASSLNRGYEQYF
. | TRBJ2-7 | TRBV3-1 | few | TGTGCCAGCAGCCAATCGATTCTAGCATCGGGGGAGCAGTACTTC | CASSQSILASGEQYF
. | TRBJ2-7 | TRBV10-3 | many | TGTGCCATCAGTGAGGGGTACGAGCAGTACTTC | CAISEGYEQYF
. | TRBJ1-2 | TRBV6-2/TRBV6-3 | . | TGTGCCAGCAGTTACTCGGGGGTCCTCGGCTACACCTTC | CASSYSGVLGYTF
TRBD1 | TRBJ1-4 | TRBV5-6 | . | TGTGCCAGCAGCCGGGACAGGGGAGGAGATGAAAAACTGTTTTTT | CASSRDRGGDEKLFF
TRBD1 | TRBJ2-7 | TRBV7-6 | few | TGTGCCAGCAGCTCCCTCCCGGGACAGGGAACCTACGAGCAGTACTTC | CASSSLPGQGTYEQYF
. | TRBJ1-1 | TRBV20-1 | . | TGCAGTGCTAGAGATTCACTCTTTCCTGTGAACACTGAAGCTTTCTTT | CSARDSLFPVNTEAFF
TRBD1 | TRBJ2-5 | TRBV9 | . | TGTGCCAGCAGCGTACAGACAGGGTACCAAGAGACCCAGTGCTTC | CASSVQTGYQETQCF
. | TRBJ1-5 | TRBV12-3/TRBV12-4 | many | TGTGCCAGCAGTTTAAGGGGTAGGGATCAGCCCCAGCATTTT | CASSLRGRDQPQHF
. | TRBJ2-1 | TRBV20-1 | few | TGCAGTGCTAGGCGGCGACCTTACGAGCAGTTCTTC | CSARRRPYEQFF
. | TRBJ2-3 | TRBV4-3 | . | TGCGCCAGCAGCCAAGATCCCCTCGGGACACTTAGCACAGATACGCAGTATTTT | CASSQDPLGTLSTDTQYF
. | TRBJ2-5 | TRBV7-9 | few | TGTGCCAGCAGCTTGGGGGCCGAAGAGACCCAGTACTTC | CASSLGAEETQYF
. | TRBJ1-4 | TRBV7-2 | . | TGTGCCAGCAGCTTAATTGTGGGGGGGAACCTGTTTTTT | CASSLIVGGNLFF
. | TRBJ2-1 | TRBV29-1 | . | TGCAGCGTTGGATTAGGGACGGCCAGCTCCTACAATGAGCAGTTCTTC | CSVGLGTASSYNEQFF
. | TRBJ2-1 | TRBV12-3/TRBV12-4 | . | TGTGCCAGCAGTGGATACAATGAGCAGTTCTTC | CASSGYNEQFF
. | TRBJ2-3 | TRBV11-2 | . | TGTGCCAGCAGCACTAGTAGCGGACGGGGCAGGCAGTATTTT | CASSTSSGRGRQYF
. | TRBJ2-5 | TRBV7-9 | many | TGTGCCAGCAGCCTAGGGGCTGGTCAAGAGACCCAGTACTTC | CASSLGAGQETQYF
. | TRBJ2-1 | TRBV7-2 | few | TGTGCCAGCAGCCCCCGGGCGGGCTACTACAATGAGCAGTTCTTC | CASSPRAGYYNEQFF
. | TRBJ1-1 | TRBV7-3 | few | TGTGCCAGCAGCTTAACCACGGGCACTGAAGCTTTCTTT | CASSLTTGTEAFF
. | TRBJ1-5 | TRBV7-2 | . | TGTGCCAGCAGCCCAGGACGGCGGGGCCAGCCCCAGCATTTT | CASSPGRRGQPQHF
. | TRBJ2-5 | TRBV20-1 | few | TGCAGTGCTAGCTTTGGTGCTAGCGCCCCCGGGGAGACCCAGTACTTC | CSASFGASAPGETQYF
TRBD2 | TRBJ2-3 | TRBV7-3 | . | TGTGCCAGCAGCGCTAGCGGGAGGGCCTCTCGAGATACGCAGTATTTT | CASSASGRASRDTQYF
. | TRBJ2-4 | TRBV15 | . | TGTGCCACCAGCGCACTCGATGGGGCCGGGGACATTCAGTACTTC | CATSALDGAGDIQYF
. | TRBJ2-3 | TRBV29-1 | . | TGCAGCGTTGATCCGGGAGATGCCACAGATACGCAGTATTTT | CSVDPGDATDTQYF
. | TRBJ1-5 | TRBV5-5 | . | TGTGCCAGCAGCTTGGTGTATTCGGCAGGGAATCAGCCCCAGCATTTT | CASSLVYSAGNQPQHF
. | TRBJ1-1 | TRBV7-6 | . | TGTGCCAGCAGCCCCACAGACCTAGGCACTGAAGCTTTCTTT | CASSPTDLGTEAFF
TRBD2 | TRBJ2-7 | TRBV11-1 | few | TGTGCCAGCAGCTCTGCTAGCGGGAGTGCCTCCTACGAGCAGTACTTC | CASSSASGSASYEQYF
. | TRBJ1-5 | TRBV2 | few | TGTGCCAGCAGCCCACCCGACGGCAATCAGCCCCAGCATTTT | CASSPPDGNQPQHF
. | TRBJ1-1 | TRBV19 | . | TGTGCCAGTAGTATAGATCGGATCTTTGGGAGCACTGAAGCTTTCTTT | CASSIDRIFGSTEAFF
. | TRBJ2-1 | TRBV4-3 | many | TGCGCCAGCAGCCGCTGGGGCAGCGAGAGCTCCTACAATGAGCAGTTCTTC | CASSRWGSESSYNEQFF
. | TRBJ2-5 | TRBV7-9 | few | TGTGCCAGCAGCTCGAAAAAGGGGGGGAACCTTCTAGAGACCCAGTACTTC | CASSSKKGGNLLETQYF
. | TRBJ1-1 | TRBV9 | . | TGTGCCAGCAGCGTGGGATTTGAGGGGTCGGGAGCTTTCTTT | CASSVGFEGSGAFF
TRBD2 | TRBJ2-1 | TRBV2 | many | TGTGCCAGCAGTGAACGCGGGACTAGTACCTTCAATGAGCAGTTCTTC | CASSERGTSTFNEQFF
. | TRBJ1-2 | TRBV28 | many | TGTGCCAGCAGTGCCAACCGGGACGACCTATTTGACTACACCTTC | CASSANRDDLFDYTF
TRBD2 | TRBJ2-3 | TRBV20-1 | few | TGCAGTGCCCCAAAGGGGCTAGCGGGAGGAGATACGCAGTATTTT | CSAPKGLAGGDTQYF
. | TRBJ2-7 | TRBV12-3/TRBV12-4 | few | TGTGCCAGCAGTTTTGGGATATTCTACGAGCAGTACTTC | CASSFGIFYEQYF
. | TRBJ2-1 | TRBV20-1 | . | TGCAGTGCTAGAGGCCTTCTTAGGAATGAGCAGTTCTTC | CSARGLLRNEQFF
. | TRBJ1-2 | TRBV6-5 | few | TGTGCCAGCAGTTACTCGAATTATAGGACAAACTATGGCTACACCTTC | CASSYSNYRTNYGYTF
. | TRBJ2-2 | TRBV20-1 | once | TGCAGTGCTCGTGGGGTTGGAACCGGGGAGCTGTTTTTT | CSARGVGTGELFF
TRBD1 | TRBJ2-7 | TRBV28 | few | TGTGCCAGCACCCCGTTGGCGACAGGGGACCCCCGGGAAGGATACGAGCAGTACTTC | CASTPLATGDPREGYEQYF
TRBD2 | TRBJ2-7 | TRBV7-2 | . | TGTGCCAGCAGCACCCGACTAGCGGTTGATTCCTCCTCCTACGAGCAGTACTTC | CASSTRLAVDSSSYEQYF
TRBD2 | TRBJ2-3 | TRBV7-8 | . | TGTGCCAGCAGCTTAGGGACTAGCGGGAATACGCAGTATTTT | CASSLGTSGNTQYF
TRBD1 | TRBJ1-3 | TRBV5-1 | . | TGCGCCAGCAGCTTGCGACAGGGGGCCTCTGGAAACACCATATATTTT | CASSLRQGASGNTIYF
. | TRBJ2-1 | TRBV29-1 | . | TGCAGCGGTTATGGGCAGAGCTCCTACAATGAGCAGTTCTTC | CSGYGQSSYNEQFF
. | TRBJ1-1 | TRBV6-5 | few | TGTGCCAGCAGTCCAGGACAAGTTGAAGCTTTCTTT | CASSPGQVEAFF
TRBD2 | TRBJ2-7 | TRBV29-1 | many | TGCAGCGTTCTGGAGGCGGGAGCACCAGGGGAGCAGTACTTC | CSVLEAGAPGEQYF
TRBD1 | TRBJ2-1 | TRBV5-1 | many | TGCGCCAGCAGCCAGGCAGGGGGCGACGGGCAGTTCTTC | CASSQAGGDGQFF
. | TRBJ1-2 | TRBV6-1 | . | TGTGCCAGCACTCGGGAGGTGGCAGGAGGAAACTATGGCTACACCTTC | CASTREVAGGNYGYTF
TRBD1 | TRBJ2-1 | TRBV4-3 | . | TGCGCCAGCAGCCGGAACAGGGGCTTTCGTAATGAGCAGTTCTTC | CASSRNRGFRNEQFF
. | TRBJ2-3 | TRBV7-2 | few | TGTGCCAGCAGCCCCTGGCAGTCTGGCACAGATACGCAGTATTTT | CASSPWQSGTDTQYF